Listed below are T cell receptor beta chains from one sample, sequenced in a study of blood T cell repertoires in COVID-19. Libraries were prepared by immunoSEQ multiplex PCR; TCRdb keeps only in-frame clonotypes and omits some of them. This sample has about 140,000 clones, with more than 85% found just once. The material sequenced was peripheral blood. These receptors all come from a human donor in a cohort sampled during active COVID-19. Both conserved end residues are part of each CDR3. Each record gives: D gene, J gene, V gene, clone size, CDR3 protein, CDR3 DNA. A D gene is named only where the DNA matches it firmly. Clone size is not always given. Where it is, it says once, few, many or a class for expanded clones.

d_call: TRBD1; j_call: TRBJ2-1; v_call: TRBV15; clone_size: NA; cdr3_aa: CATSRVKKAGTGMGNEQFF; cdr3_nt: TGTGCCACCAGCAGAGTCAAAAAGGCCGGGACAGGGATGGGCAATGAGCAGTTCTTC
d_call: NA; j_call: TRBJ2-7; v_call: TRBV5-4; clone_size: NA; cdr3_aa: CASSSDTRTIFKKQYF; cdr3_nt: TGTGCCAGCAGCTCGGACACCAGGACTATATTTAAAAAGCAGTACTTC
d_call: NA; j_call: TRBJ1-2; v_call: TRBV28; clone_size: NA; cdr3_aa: CASSLGQNRGYTF; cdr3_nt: TGTGCCAGCAGTTTAGGGCAGAATCGTGGCTACACCTTC
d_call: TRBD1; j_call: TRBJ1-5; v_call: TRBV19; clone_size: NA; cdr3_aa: CASKRDRRNQPQHF; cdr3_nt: TGTGCCAGTAAAAGGGACAGGAGAAATCAGCCCCAGCATTTT
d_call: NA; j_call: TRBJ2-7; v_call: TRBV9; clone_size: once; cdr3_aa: CASSVEEGYEQYF; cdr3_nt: TGTGCCAGCAGCGTAGAGGAGGGCTACGAGCAGTACTTC
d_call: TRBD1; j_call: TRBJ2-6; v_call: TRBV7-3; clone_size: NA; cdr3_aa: CASSAPGQHSGANVLTF; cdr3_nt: TGTGCCAGCAGCGCCCCGGGACAGCACTCTGGGGCCAACGTCCTGACTTTC
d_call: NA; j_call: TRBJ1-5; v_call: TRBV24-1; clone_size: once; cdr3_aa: CATSRGEGNQPQHF; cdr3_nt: TGTGCCACCAGTCGTGGAGAGGGCAACCAGCCCCAGCATTTT
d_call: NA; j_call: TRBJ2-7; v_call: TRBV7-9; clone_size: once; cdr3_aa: CASSNNAGAYEQYF; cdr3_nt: TGTGCCAGCAGCAATAACGCGGGTGCATACGAGCAGTACTTC
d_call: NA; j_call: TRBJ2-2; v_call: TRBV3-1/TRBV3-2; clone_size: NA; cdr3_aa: CASGVADTGELFF; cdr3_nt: TGTGCCAGCGGGGTAGCGGACACCGGGGAGCTGTTTTTT
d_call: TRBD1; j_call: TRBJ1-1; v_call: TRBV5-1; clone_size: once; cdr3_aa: CASSPGQVNTEAFF; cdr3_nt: TGCGCCAGCAGCCCCGGACAGGTGAACACTGAAGCTTTCTTT
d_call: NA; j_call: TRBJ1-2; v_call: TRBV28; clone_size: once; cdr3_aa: CASSPTKNYGYTF; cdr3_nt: TGTGCCAGCAGTCCGACTAAAAACTATGGCTACACCTTC
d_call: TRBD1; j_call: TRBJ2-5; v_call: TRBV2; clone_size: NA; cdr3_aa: CASSRTGRETQYF; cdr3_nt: TGTGCCAGCAGTAGGACAGGGAGAGAGACCCAGTACTTC
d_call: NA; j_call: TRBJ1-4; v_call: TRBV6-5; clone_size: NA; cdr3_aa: CASPGMDATNEKLFF; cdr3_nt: TGTGCCAGCCCGGGTATGGATGCAACTAATGAAAAACTGTTTTTT
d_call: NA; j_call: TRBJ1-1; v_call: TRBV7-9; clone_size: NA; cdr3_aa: CASSLRSGQNTEAFF; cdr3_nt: TGTGCCAGCAGCCTGCGGTCGGGACAGAACACTGAAGCTTTCTTT
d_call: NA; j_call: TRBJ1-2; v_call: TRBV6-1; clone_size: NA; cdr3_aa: CASSEAWQGSYGYTF; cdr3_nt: TGTGCCAGCAGTGAAGCGTGGCAGGGAAGTTATGGCTACACCTTC
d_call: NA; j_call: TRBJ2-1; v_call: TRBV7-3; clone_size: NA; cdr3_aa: CASSLTVSSYNEQFF; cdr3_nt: TGTGCCAGCAGCTTAACGGTTAGCTCCTACAATGAGCAGTTCTTC
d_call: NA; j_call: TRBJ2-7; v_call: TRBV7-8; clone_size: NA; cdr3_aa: CASSLNQYYEQYF; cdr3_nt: TGTGCCAGCAGCCTTAACCAGTACTACGAGCAGTACTTC
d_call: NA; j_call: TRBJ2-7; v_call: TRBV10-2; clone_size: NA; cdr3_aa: CASSGTWDYEQYF; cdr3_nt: TGCGCCAGCAGCGGGACATGGGACTACGAGCAGTACTTC
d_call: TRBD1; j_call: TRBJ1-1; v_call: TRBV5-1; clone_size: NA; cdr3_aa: CASMGQGMNTEAFF; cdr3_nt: TGCGCCAGCATGGGACAGGGTATGAACACTGAAGCTTTCTTT
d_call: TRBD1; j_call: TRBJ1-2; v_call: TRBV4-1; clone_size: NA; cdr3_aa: CASSHPGTGGGYTF; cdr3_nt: TGCGCCAGCAGCCACCCCGGGACAGGGGGTGGCTACACCTTC
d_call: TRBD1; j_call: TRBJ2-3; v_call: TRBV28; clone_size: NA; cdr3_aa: CASSYGRFQDRKSTDTQYF; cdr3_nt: TGTGCCAGCAGTTACGGTCGTTTCCAGGACAGGAAGAGTACAGATACGCAGTATTTT
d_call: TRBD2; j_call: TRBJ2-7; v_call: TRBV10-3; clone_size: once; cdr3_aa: CAISESAGGSREQYF; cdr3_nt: TGTGCCATCAGTGAGTCGGCGGGAGGCTCGAGGGAGCAGTACTTC
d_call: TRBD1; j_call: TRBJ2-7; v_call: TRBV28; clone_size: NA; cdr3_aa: CASSFRGQAEQYF; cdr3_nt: TGTGCCAGCAGTTTCAGAGGACAGGCCGAGCAGTACTTC
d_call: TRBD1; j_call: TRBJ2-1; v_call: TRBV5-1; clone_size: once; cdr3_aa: CASSSQGAQSYNEQFF; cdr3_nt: TGCGCCAGCAGCTCACAGGGGGCGCAGTCCTACAATGAGCAGTTCTTC
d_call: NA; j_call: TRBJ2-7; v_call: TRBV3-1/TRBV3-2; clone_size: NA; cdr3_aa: CASSQAGRGSSYEQYF; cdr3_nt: TGTGCCAGCAGCCAAGCAGGGCGGGGAAGCTCCTACGAGCAGTACTTC
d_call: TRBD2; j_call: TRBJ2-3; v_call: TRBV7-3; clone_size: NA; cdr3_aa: CASSFAGGPVDTQYF; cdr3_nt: TGTGCCAGCAGCTTTGCGGGGGGGCCGGTAGATACGCAGTATTTT
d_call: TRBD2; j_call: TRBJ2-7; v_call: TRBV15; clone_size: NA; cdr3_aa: CATSWTSGAHEQYF; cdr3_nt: TGTGCCACCAGCTGGACTAGCGGCGCCCACGAGCAGTACTTC
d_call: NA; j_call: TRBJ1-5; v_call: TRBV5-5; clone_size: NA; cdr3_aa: CASSHQGEYNQPQHF; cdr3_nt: TGTGCCAGCAGCCACCAAGGGGAATACAATCAGCCCCAGCATTTT
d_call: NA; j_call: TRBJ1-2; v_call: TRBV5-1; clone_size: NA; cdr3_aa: CASSLGGHSYGYTF; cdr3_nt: TGCGCCAGCAGCTTGGGGGGGCATAGCTATGGCTACACCTTC
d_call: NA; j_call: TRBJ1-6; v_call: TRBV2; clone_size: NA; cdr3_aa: CASSERRSSYNSPLHF; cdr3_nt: TGTGCCAGCAGTGAAAGGAGGAGCTCCTATAATTCACCCCTCCACTTT
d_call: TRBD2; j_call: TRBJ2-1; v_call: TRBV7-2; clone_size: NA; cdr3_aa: CASSLQGAGLVNEQFF; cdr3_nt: TGTGCCAGCAGCCTTCAGGGAGCGGGACTAGTCAATGAGCAGTTCTTC
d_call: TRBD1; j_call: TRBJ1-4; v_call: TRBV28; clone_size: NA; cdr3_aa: CASSLFSQGALQDEKLFF; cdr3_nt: TGTGCCAGCAGTTTATTTAGCCAGGGGGCGCTTCAGGATGAAAAACTGTTTTTT
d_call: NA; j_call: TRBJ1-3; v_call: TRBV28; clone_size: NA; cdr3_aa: CASSLLQTAEDTIYF; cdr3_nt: TGTGCCAGCAGTTTATTGCAAACGGCGGAGGACACCATATATTTT
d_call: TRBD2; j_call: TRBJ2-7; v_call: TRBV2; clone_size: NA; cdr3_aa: CASRGDYYYEQYF; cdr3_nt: TGTGCCAGCAGAGGGGACTATTACTACGAGCAGTACTTC
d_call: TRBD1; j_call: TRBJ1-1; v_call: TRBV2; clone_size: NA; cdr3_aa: CASKVRSTGGNTEAFF; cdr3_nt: TGTGCCAGCAAGGTCCGATCGACAGGGGGAAACACTGAAGCTTTCTTT